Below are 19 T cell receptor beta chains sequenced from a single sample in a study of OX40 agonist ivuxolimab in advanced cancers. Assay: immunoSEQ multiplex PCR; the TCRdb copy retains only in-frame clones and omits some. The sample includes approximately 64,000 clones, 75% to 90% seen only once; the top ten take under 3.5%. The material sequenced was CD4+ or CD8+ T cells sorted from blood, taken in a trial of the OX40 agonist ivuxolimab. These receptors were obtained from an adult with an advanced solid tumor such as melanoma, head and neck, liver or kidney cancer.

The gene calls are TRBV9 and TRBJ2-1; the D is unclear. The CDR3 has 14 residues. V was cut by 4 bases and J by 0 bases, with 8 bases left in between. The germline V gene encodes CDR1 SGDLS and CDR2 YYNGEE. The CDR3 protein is CASSRSSSYNEQFF. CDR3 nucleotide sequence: TGTGCCAGCAGCCGCTCTAGCTCCTACAATGAGCAGTTCTTC. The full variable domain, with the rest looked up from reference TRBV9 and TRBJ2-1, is DSGVTQTPKHLITATGQRVTLRCSPRSGDLSVYWYQQSLDQGLQFLIQYYNGEERAKGNILERFSAQQFPDLHSELNLSSLELGDSALYFCASSRSSSYNEQFFGPGTRLTVL.

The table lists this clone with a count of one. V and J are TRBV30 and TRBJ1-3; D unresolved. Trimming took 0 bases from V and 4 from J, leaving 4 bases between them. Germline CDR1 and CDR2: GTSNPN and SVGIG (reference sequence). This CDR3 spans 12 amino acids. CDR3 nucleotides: TGTGCCTGGAGTGTTTTAGGAAACACCATATATTTT. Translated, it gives CAWSVLGNTIYF.

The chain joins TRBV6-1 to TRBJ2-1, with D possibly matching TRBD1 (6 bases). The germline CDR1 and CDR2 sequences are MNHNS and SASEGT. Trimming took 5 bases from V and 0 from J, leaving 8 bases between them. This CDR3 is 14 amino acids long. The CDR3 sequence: CASSRTASYNEQFF. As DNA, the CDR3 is TGTGCCAGCAGTAGGACAGCCTCCTACAATGAGCAGTTCTTC.

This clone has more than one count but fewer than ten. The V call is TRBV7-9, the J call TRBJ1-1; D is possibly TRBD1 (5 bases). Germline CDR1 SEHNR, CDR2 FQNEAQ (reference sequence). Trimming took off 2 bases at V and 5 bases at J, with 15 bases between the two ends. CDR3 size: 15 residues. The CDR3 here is CASSLQGFGGTEAFF. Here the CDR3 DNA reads TGTGCCAGCAGCTTACAGGGCTTTGGTGGTACTGAAGCTTTCTTT.

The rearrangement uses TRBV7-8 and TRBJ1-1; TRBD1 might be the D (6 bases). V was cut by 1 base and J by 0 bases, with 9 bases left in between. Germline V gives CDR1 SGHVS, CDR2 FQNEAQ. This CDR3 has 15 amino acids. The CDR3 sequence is CASSLGGQVNTEAFF. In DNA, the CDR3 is TGTGCCAGCAGCTTAGGGGGACAAGTGAACACTGAAGCTTTCTTT.

CDR3 region: CASSVAPSGGSLETQYF. The CDR3 nucleotides read TGTGCCAGCAGCGTAGCCCCTAGCGGGGGAAGTTTAGAGACCCAGTACTTC. The chain couples TRBV9 to TRBJ2-5, with TRBD2 matching 10 bases. V shed 0 bases, J shed 4 bases, and the junction held 9 bases outside the gene matches. The CDR3 extends over 17 amino acids. Germline values: CDR1 SGDLS, CDR2 YYNGEE.

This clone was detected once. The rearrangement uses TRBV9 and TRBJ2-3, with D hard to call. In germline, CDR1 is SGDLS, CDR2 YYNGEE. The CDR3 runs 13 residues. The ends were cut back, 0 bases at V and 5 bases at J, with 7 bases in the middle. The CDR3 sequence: CASSVGNQDTQYF. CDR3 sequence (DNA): TGTGCCAGCAGCGTAGGAAATCAAGATACGCAGTATTTT.

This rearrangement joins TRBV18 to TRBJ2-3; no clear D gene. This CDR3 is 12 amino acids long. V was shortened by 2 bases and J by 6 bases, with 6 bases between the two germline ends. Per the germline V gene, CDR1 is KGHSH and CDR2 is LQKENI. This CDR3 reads CASSPTVDTQYF. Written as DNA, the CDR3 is TGTGCCAGCTCACCAACTGTGGATACGCAGTATTTT. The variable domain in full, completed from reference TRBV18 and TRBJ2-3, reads NAGVMQNPRHLVRRRGQEARLRCSPMKGHSHVYWYRQLPEEGLKFMVYLQKENIIDESGMPKERFSAEFPKEGPSILRIQQVVRGDSAAYFCASSPTVDTQYFGPGTRLTVL.

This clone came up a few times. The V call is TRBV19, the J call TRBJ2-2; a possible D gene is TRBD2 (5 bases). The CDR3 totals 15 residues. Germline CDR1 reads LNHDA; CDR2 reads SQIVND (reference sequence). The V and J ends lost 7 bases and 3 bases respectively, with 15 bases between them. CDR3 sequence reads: CASMLGRTYTGELFF. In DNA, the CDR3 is TGTGCCAGTATGCTGGGGAGAACTTACACCGGGGAGCTGTTTTTT.

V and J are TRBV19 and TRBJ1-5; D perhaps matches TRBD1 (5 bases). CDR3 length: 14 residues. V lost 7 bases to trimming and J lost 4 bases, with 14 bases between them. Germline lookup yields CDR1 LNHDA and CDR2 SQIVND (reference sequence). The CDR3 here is CASTRSGQNQPQHF. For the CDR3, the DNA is TGTGCCAGTACCAGGTCAGGGCAGAATCAGCCCCAGCATTTT.

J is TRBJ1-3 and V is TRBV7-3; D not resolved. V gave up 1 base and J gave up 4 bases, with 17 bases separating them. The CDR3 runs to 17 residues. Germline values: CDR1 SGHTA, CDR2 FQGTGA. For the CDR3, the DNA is TGTGCCAGCAGCTTAATGCGAGACCGAGGGCGAGGAAACACCATATATTTT. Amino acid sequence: CASSLMRDRGRGNTIYF. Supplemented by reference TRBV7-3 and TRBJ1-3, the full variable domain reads GAGVSQTPSNKVTEKGKYVELRCDPISGHTALYWYRQSLGQGPEFLIYFQGTGAADDSGLPNDRFFAVRPEGSVSTLKIQRTERGDSAVYLCASSLMRDRGRGNTIYFGEGSWLTVV.

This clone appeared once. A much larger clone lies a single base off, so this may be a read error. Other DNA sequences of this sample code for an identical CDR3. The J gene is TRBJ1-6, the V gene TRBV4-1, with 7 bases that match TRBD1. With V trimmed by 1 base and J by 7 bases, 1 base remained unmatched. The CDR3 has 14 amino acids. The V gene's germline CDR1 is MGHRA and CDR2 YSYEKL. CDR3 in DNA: TGCGCCAGCAGCCAAGTCAGGGGGAATTCACCCCTCCACTTT. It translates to CASSQVRGNSPLHF.

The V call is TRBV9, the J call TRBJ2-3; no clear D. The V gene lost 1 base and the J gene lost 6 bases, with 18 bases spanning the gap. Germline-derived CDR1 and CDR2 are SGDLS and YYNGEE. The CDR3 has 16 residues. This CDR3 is CASSVHLRSRADTQYF. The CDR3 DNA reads TGTGCCAGCAGCGTACATTTAAGGAGTCGAGCGGATACGCAGTATTTT.

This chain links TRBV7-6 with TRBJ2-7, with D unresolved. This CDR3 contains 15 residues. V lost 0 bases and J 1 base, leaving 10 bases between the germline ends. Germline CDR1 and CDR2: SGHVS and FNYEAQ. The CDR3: CASSLATESSYEQYF. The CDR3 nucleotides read TGTGCCAGCAGCTTAGCCACAGAATCATCCTACGAGCAGTACTTC. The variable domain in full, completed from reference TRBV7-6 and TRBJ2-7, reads GAGVSQSPRYKVTKRGQDVALRCDPISGHVSLYWYRQALGQGPEFLTYFNYEAQQDKSGLPNDRFSAERPEGSISTLTIQRTEQRDSAMYRCASSLATESSYEQYFGPGTRLTVT.

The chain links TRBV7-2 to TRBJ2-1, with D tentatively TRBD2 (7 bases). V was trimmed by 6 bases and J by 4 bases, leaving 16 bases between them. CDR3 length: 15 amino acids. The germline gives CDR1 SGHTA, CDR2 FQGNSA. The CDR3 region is CASRPGGGGYNEQFF. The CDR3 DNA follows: TGTGCCAGCAGGCCCGGGGGCGGGGGTTACAATGAGCAGTTCTTC.

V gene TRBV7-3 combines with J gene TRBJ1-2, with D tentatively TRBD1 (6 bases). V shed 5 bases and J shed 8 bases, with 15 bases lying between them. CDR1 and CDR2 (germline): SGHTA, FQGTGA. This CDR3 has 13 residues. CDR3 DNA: TGTGCCAGCAGCCCACAGGGTATGGGGGGCTACACCTTC. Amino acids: CASSPQGMGGYTF.

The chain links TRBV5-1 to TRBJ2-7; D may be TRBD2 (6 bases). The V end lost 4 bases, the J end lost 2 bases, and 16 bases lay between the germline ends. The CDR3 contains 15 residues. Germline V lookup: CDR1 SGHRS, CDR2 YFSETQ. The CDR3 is CASSPNGGETYEQYF. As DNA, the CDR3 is TGCGCCAGCAGCCCAAACGGGGGAGAAACCTACGAGCAGTACTTC.

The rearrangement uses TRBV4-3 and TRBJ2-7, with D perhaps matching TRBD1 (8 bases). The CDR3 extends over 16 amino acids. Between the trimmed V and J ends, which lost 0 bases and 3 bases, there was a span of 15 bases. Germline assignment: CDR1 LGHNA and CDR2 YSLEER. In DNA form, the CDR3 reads TGCGCCAGCAGCCAAGACAGCGGGACAGGTAACTACGAGCAGTACTTC. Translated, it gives CASSQDSGTGNYEQYF.

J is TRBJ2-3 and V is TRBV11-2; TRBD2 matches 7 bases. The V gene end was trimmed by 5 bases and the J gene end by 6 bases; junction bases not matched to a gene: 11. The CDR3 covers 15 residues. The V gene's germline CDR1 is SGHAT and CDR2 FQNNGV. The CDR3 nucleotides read TGTGCCAGCAGCCTATACGGTGGGGAGGGGGATACGCAGTATTTT. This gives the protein CASSLYGGEGDTQYF.